This T cell receptor (beta chain) was identified during a study of OX40 agonist ivuxolimab in advanced cancers. General study points: Dosing at 0.1 to 3.0 mg/kg was accompanied by clonal expansion of CD4+ and CD8+ blood T cells by week 6.

Patients had blood sampled at baseline and again on cycle 4 day 1 and cycle 7 day 1. TCRdb keeps only in-frame clones here, not all; method: immunoSEQ multiplex PCR. The data contain around 130,000 clones, roughly 93% of them singletons. Notes on this clone: Its antigen remains unidentified.

The sample was CD4+ or CD8+ T cells sorted from blood, taken in a trial of the OX40 agonist ivuxolimab. This clonotype was sampled from an adult with an advanced solid tumor such as melanoma, head and neck, liver or kidney cancer.

CDR3 nucleotides: TGTGCCAGCGGGGACAGTGCCCCCAATCAGCCCCAGCATTTT. It yields the protein CASGDSAPNQPQHF. The rearrangement links TRBV6-6 to TRBJ1-5, with 7 nucleotides matching TRBD1. V dropped 8 bases and J dropped 3; count of bases not matched to a gene: 7. The CDR3 extends over 14 amino acids. Per the germline V gene, CDR1 is MNHNY and CDR2 is SVGAGI (reference sequence).